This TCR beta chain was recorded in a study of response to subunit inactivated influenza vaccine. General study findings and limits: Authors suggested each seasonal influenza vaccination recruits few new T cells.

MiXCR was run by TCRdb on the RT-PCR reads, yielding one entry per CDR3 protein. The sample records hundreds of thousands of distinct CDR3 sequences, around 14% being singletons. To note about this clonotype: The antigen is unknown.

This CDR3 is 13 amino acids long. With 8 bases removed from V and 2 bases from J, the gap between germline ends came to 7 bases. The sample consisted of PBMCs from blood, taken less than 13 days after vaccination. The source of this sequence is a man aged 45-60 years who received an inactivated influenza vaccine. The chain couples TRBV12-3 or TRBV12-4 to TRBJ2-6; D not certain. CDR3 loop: CASGLTGANVLTF. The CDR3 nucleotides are TGTGCCAGCGGCCTCACTGGGGCCAACGTCCTGACTTTC.